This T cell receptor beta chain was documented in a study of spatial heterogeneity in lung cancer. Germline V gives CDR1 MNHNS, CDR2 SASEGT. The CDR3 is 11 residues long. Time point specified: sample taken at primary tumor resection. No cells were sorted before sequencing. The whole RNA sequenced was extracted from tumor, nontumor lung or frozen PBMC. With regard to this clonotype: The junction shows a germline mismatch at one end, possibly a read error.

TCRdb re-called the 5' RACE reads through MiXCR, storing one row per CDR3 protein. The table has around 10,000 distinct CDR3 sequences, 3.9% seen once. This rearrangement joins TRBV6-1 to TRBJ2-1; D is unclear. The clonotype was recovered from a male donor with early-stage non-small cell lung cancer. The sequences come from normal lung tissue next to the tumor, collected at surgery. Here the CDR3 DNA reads TGTGCCAGCGGGGTAGAAAATGGGCAGTTCTTC. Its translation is CASGVENGQFF.